This record looks at one T cell receptor (beta chain) sequence and its context. This clone appeared once. The antigen it recognizes is unknown. Base qualities are not provided; no much larger clone lies one nucleotide away. Trimming removed 4 bases from V and 2 bases from J, leaving 11 bases between the germline ends. The CDR3 sequence holds 14 residues, the cysteine and phenylalanine included. Only CDR3 DNA remains: 42 bases, in frame from the first base. CDR1 SGHRS and CDR2 YFSETQ were looked up in the germline V gene. The library was generated by the immunoSEQ multiplex PCR assay. Imported from immuneACCESS, the table was reduced by TCRdb to in-frame sequences with V and J called. These copies leave out some clones; in studies compared against another copy, an unresolved V gene accounts for under half, and the cause of the remainder is not known. In all, the sample holds about 120,000 clones, and about 94% of those were seen once. The top ten hold about 1.5% of the sample.

The record originates from a study of T cell changes during pregnancy in multiple sclerosis (dated by TCRdb to about 2019). Looking at the study overall: The study looked at changes in the T cell repertoire across pregnancy in women with multiple sclerosis.

In this chain, TRBV5-1 is recombined with TRBJ2-3, and possibly TRBD2, on 6 matching bases. The clonotype comes from a female donor with multiple sclerosis, enrolled in a pregnancy study. The sample in question was peripheral blood, obtained in the third trimester of pregnancy. Here is the DNA: TGCGCCAGCAGCCCGGCGGGGTTCACAGATACGCAGTATTTT. Translated, it reads CASSPAGFTDTQYF.